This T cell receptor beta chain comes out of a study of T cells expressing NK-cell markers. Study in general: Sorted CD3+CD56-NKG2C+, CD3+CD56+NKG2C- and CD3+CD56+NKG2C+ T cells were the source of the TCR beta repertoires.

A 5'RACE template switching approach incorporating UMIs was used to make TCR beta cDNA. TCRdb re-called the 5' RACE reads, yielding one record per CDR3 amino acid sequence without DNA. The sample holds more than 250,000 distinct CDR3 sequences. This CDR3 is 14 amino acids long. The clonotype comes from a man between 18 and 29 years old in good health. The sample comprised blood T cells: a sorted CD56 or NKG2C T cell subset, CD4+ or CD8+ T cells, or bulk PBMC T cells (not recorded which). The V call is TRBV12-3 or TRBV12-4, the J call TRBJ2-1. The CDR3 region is CASSSVGPYNEQFF.